This TCR beta chain derives from a study of CD8+ T cells in alopecia areata. As for the study in general: Treated patients took oral tofacitinib at 5 to 10 mg twice daily. General study points: Clonality in the scalp and expanded CD8+ clones ranked among the top 100 were significantly decreased by tofacitinib. Many expanded lesional clones persisted during tofacitinib (in both scalp and blood).

cDNA reverse transcribed from extracted RNA served as the sequencing template. The method was immunoSEQ multiplex PCR; TCRdb's version includes in-frame clones alone and lacks a portion of them. Of some 110,000 clones listed, about 54% are singletons. Only a few counts were recorded for this clone. The antigen is unknown. Per germline, CDR1 SGHDT and CDR2 YYEEEE. This CDR3 has 14 residues. Trimming shortened V by 4 bases and J by 0 bases, and 8 bases separated the two germline ends. Treatment denoted: oral pan-JAK inhibitor, 5-10 mg twice daily. Separation by sorting yielded CD4+ and CD8+ T cells from PBMCs.

This TCR was sampled from a human donor with alopecia areata. The input for sequencing was CD8+ T cells sorted from blood, taken at week 4, from a patient treated with tofacitinib. The chain uses TRBV5-6 and TRBJ2-1, with D perhaps matching TRBD2 (6 bases). The CDR3 DNA is TGTGCCAGCAGCGGGGGAGGCTCCTACAATGAGCAGTTCTTC. It encodes CASSGGGSYNEQFF.